This TCR beta chain was found in a study of OX40 agonist ivuxolimab in advanced cancers. General study findings and limits: Within 6 weeks, CD4+ and CD8+ blood T cells expanded clonally at 0.1 to 3.0 mg/kg. On average, CD8+ T cells had more expanded clones than CD4+.

Blood draws occurred at baseline, cycle 4 day 1, and cycle 7 day 1. There are 18 residues in the CDR3. Germline V gene data show CDR1 as SGHNT and CDR2 as YYREEE (reference sequence). J gave up 9 bases and V 4 bases, and 14 bases lay outside the gene matches. TCRdb keeps only in-frame clones here, not all; method: immunoSEQ multiplex PCR. The repertoire includes roughly 71,000 clones, about nine tenths of them detected once, and roughly 15% sits in the top ten. About this clone itself: Its antigen is undetermined.

The V and J genes are TRBV5-4 and TRBJ2-1, with 15 bases fitting TRBD2. The sequence was collected from an adult with an advanced solid tumor such as melanoma, head and neck, liver or kidney cancer. This sample comprised CD4+ or CD8+ T cells sorted from blood, obtained in a trial of the OX40 agonist ivuxolimab. CDR3 nucleotides: TGTGCCAGCAGCCCCAGTACCCGGACTAGCGGGAGGGCCGTTGAGCAGTTCTTC. Its translation: CASSPSTRTSGRAVEQFF.